The rows below give T cell receptor beta chains drawn from one sample of a study of T cells in localized non-small cell lung cancer. Method: immunoSEQ multiplex PCR; TCRdb's copy keeps in-frame clones and lacks some. The table shows roughly 3,000 clones, with 35% to 55% occurring only once. Material: lung tumor tissue, obtained before any cancer treatment. These receptors originate from a woman aged 35-75 years with stage II squamous cell lung carcinoma. The CDR3 runs from the conserved cysteine through the conserved F or W. The D gene is left open where the match is weak. Not all rows give a size; the values are once, few, many and, for expanded clones, a class.

14 - TRBJ1-2 TRBV28 - CASSFGASLYGYTF TGTGCCAGCAGTTTCGGGGCTTCCCTCTATGGCTACACCTTC
18 - TRBJ1-5 TRBV19 - CASSIRAEVKYSNQPQHF TGTGCCAGTAGTATAAGGGCCGAAGTAAAGTATAGCAATCAGCCCCAGCATTTT
13 TRBD1 TRBJ1-3 TRBV28 - CASIGQGENTIYF TGTGCCAGCATTGGGCAGGGGGAGAACACCATATATTTT
17 - TRBJ2-7 TRBV19 - CASSSSVRGASSYEQYF TGTGCCAGTAGTAGCAGCGTACGCGGGGCTAGCTCCTACGAGCAGTACTTC
14 - TRBJ2-2 TRBV19 once CASSQQANTGELFF TGTGCCAGTAGCCAACAGGCGAACACCGGGGAGCTGTTTTTT
15 - TRBJ2-2 TRBV11-3 - CASSPSGTSIGELFF TGTGCCAGCAGCCCCTCCGGGACTTCAATAGGGGAGCTGTTTTTT
15 - TRBJ2-3 TRBV15 - CATGVRVADTDTQYF TGTGCCACCGGGGTCAGGGTAGCGGACACAGATACGCAGTATTTT
15 TRBD2 TRBJ2-1 TRBV6-8 large CASSLEASGSYEQFF TGTGCCAGCTCCCTCGAGGCTAGCGGGAGCTATGAGCAGTTCTTC
13 - TRBJ1-5 TRBV29-1 - CSAETAAGQPQHF TGCAGCGCCGAGACAGCAGCAGGTCAGCCCCAGCATTTT
15 - TRBJ1-5 TRBV19 - CASDPAGRIDQPQHF TGTGCCAGTGACCCGGCAGGCCGAATTGATCAGCCCCAGCATTTT
13 - TRBJ1-4 TRBV10-1 - CASSAGPDEKLFF TGCGCCAGCAGTGCGGGCCCCGATGAAAAACTGTTTTTT
14 TRBD2 TRBJ2-1 TRBV12-5 - CASGSSLAENEQFF TGTGCTAGTGGTTCCTCGCTAGCGGAAAATGAGCAGTTCTTC
17 - TRBJ1-5 TRBV28 - CAGGPPLGPTSNQPQHF TGTGCCGGAGGTCCCCCTCTGGGACCTACGAGCAATCAGCCCCAGCATTTT
16 - TRBJ2-5 TRBV11-3 - CASSLGAGGGGETQYF TGTGCCAGCAGCTTAGGCGCCGGAGGAGGTGGAGAGACCCAGTACTTC
16 - TRBJ2-1 TRBV18 - CASSPNSSPGYNEQFF TGTGCCAGCTCACCAAACAGCTCTCCGGGGTACAATGAGCAGTTCTTC
15 - TRBJ1-1 TRBV11-3 few CASSPEGSPNTEAFF TGTGCCAGCAGCCCAGAGGGGAGCCCGAACACTGAAGCTTTCTTT
15 - TRBJ2-1 TRBV9 - CASSVGGNMDNEQFF TGTGCCAGCAGCGTAGGCGGGAACATGGACAATGAGCAGTTCTTC
13 - TRBJ2-6 TRBV9 few CASSGSGANVLTF TGTGCCAGCAGTGGGTCTGGGGCCAACGTCCTGACTTTC
13 - TRBJ2-5 TRBV19 - CASSVRGQETQYF TGTGCCAGTAGTGTGCGGGGTCAAGAGACCCAGTACTTC
15 - TRBJ2-7 TRBV28 - CASRPGGRGSYEQYF TGTGCCAGCAGACCAGGAGGCCGGGGGTCCTACGAGCAGTACTTC
13 TRBD2 TRBJ2-1 TRBV18 - CASSPLREEEQFF TGTGCCAGCTCACCCCTCCGGGAGGAAGAGCAGTTCTTC
14 TRBD1 TRBJ2-7 TRBV9 few CASSETGASYEQYF TGTGCCAGCAGCGAGACAGGGGCGTCCTACGAGCAGTACTTC
13 - TRBJ1-3 TRBV19 few CASSPSPGNTIYF TGTGCCAGTAGCCCGAGCCCTGGAAACACCATATATTTT
17 TRBD1 TRBJ1-3 TRBV19 - CASSQYSGQGYGNTIYF TGTGCCAGCAGTCAGTACAGCGGACAGGGATATGGAAACACCATATATTTT
13 - TRBJ2-2 TRBV29-1 - CSVDRRNTGELFF TGCAGCGTTGACCGGCGGAACACCGGGGAGCTGTTTTTT
13 - TRBJ1-1 TRBV7-1 - CASSTGLATEAFF TGTGCCAGCAGCACAGGGTTGGCAACTGAAGCTTTCTTT
15 - TRBJ2-5 TRBV6-8 - CASSYSRGFQETQYF TGTGCCAGCAGTTACTCGAGAGGGTTCCAAGAGACCCAGTACTTC
15 TRBD1 TRBJ2-5 TRBV11-3 few CASSLDWTGEETQYF TGTGCCAGCAGCTTAGATTGGACAGGCGAAGAGACCCAGTACTTC
14 - TRBJ1-6 TRBV28 - CASGLSSYNSPLHF TGTGCCAGCGGCCTTAGCTCCTATAATTCACCCCTCCACTTT
15 TRBD2 TRBJ2-5 TRBV7-7 - CASSSKIAGGVTQYF TGTGCCAGCAGCTCAAAAATAGCGGGAGGGGTGACCCAGTACTTC
13 - TRBJ1-2 TRBV7-2 - CASSLGAGDGYTF TGTGCCAGCAGCTTAGGGGCAGGGGATGGCTACACCTTC
17 TRBD1 TRBJ1-2 TRBV4-1 large CASSQDLGTGGAGGYTF TGCGCCAGCAGCCAAGATTTGGGGACAGGGGGCGCGGGTGGCTACACCTTC
17 - TRBJ1-2 TRBV18 - CASSPPNGYARRDGYTF TGTGCCAGCTCACCCCCTAACGGTTACGCGAGGCGAGATGGCTACACCTTC
15 - TRBJ2-1 TRBV6-8 few CASSTSTSSYNEQFF TGTGCCAGCAGCACTAGCACCAGCTCCTACAATGAGCAGTTCTTC
15 - TRBJ1-4 TRBV5-1 - CASSLGIPGDRKLFF TGCGCCAGCAGCTTGGGGATCCCTGGTGACCGAAAACTGTTTTTT
16 TRBD1 TRBJ1-1 TRBV18 few CASSLYGQGLNTEAFF TGTGCCAGCTCACTTTACGGACAGGGATTGAACACTGAAGCTTTCTTT
14 TRBD2 TRBJ2-3 TRBV28 - CASSTRGGTDTQYF TGTGCCAGCAGCACCCGGGGGGGCACAGATACGCAGTATTTT
14 TRBD2 TRBJ2-1 TRBV6-8 - CAISGDGRLVEQFF TGTGCCATCAGTGGGGACGGGAGGTTAGTTGAGCAGTTCTTC
15 - TRBJ2-7 TRBV7-4 - CASSVGVGGLYEQYF TGTGCCAGCAGCGTAGGAGTCGGGGGATTATACGAGCAGTACTTC
14 - TRBJ2-7 TRBV19 once CASSIAQNSYEQYF TGTGCCAGTAGTATTGCTCAGAATTCCTACGAGCAGTACTTC
16 - TRBJ2-5 TRBV19 - CASSPSLAAGKETQYF TGTGCCAGCAGCCCTTCCCTTGCGGCAGGGAAAGAGACCCAGTACTTC
13 TRBD1 TRBJ1-1 TRBV28 - CASSRHRGTEAFF TGTGCCAGCAGCCGACACAGGGGCACTGAAGCTTTCTTT
13 - TRBJ1-1 TRBV28 - CASTGTQVTEAFF TGTGCCAGCACCGGGACCCAGGTCACTGAAGCTTTCTTT
12 TRBD1 TRBJ2-7 TRBV6-8 - CASSGTAYEQYF TGTGCCAGCAGTGGGACAGCTTACGAGCAGTACTTC
14 - TRBJ2-3 TRBV5-1 - CASRLGVTADTQYF TGCGCCAGCAGATTGGGGGTTACAGCAGATACGCAGTATTTT
15 - TRBJ1-3 TRBV6-8 - CASSHDGFGGNTIYF TGTGCCAGCAGCCATGATGGGTTTGGCGGAAACACCATATATTTT
16 TRBD1 TRBJ1-1 TRBV6-8 - CASRTPGQGLNTEAFF TGTGCCAGCAGAACGCCGGGACAGGGATTGAACACTGAAGCTTTCTTT
15 TRBD1 TRBJ1-2 TRBV19 - CASSILTTGVYGYTF TGTGCCAGTAGTATTCTTACTACAGGGGTCTATGGCTACACCTTC